This T cell receptor beta chain originates from a study of blood T cell repertoires in COVID-19. Across the study: Specimens from acute and convalescent COVID-19 originated in the United States, Italy and Spain. In each case, the material was cDNA or gDNA derived from T cells, B-cell-depleted T cells, or PBMCs.

Sequenced by immunoSEQ multiplex PCR; TCRdb stores in-frame clones only, minus some. This table holds around 130,000 clones, around 82% found once. CDR1 is SGHRS and CDR2 is YFSETQ in the germline V gene. This CDR3 has 18 amino acids. V was pared by 4 bases and J by 2 bases, with 6 bases of the junction left unmatched. The chain employs TRBV5-1 and TRBJ2-1; 16 bases line up with TRBD2. The sample taken for sequencing was peripheral blood. The sequence derives from a man aged 60 to 69 with acute or convalescent COVID-19. The CDR3 protein is CASSGGTSGGAPYNEQFF. As DNA, the CDR3 is TGCGCCAGCAGCGGCGGGACTAGCGGGGGGGCGCCCTACAATGAGCAGTTCTTC. The full variable domain, in which reference TRBV5-1 and TRBJ2-1 provide the parts outside the CDR3, is KAGVTQTPRYLIKTRGQQVTLSCSPISGHRSVSWYQQTPGQGLQFLFEYFSETQRNKGNFPGRFSGRQFSNSRSEMNVSTLELGDSALYLCASSGGTSGGAPYNEQFFGPGTRLTVL.